These 26 T cell receptor beta chains were all obtained from the same sample, sequenced in a study of blood T cell repertoires in COVID-19. Sequenced by immunoSEQ multiplex PCR; TCRdb stores in-frame clones only, minus some. Among about 110,000 clones listed, about three quarters were seen once. The specimen sequenced was peripheral blood. These receptors came from a man between 65 and 85 years old with acute or convalescent COVID-19.

CDR3 sequence reads: CASSRAGNTGELFF. CDR3 sequence (DNA): TGTGCCAGCAGCCGAGCGGGGAACACCGGGGAGCTGTTTTTT. V gene TRBV11-2 combines with J gene TRBJ2-2, with D possibly matching TRBD2 (6 bases). The CDR3 is 14 amino acids. The germline V gene has CDR1 SGHAT and CDR2 FQNNGV. Trimming took 5 bases from V and 1 from J, leaving 8 bases between them.

The rearrangement uses TRBV3-1 (or the pseudogene TRBV3-2) and TRBJ2-3; no firm D call. V lost 0 bases and J 5 bases, leaving 12 bases between the germline ends. Per the germline V gene, CDR1 is LGHDT and CDR2 is YNNKEL (reference sequence). This CDR3 has 15 amino acids. CDR3: CASSQESVPGDTQYF. The CDR3 DNA sequence: TGTGCCAGCAGCCAAGAAAGTGTCCCGGGAGATACGCAGTATTTT.

This clone appeared a few times. The J gene is TRBJ1-1, the V gene TRBV6-5; 8 bases are shared with TRBD1. The CDR3 covers 14 residues. V shed 4 bases and J 5 bases; nucleotides not matched to a gene: 6. From germline, CDR1 is MNHEY and CDR2 SVGAGI. The CDR3 is CASSSDGQGTEAFF. CDR3 sequence (DNA): TGTGCCAGCAGTTCGGACGGACAGGGAACTGAAGCTTTCTTT.

This sequence joins TRBV5-1 and TRBJ2-2; no reliable D call. The CDR3 has 16 amino acids. Trimming stripped 2 bases from V and 0 bases from J, with 11 bases between. Germline V gives CDR1 SGHRS, CDR2 YFSETQ. CDR3: CASSLALNTNTGELFF. CDR3 DNA: TGCGCCAGCAGCTTAGCCCTAAATACGAACACCGGGGAGCTGTTTTTT.

The genes are TRBV5-8 and TRBJ1-2, with a weak D call TRBD1 (6 bases). The CDR3 is 14 amino acids. V was shortened by 4 bases and J by 4 bases, with 14 bases between the two germline ends. Germline CDR1 and CDR2: SGHTS and YDEGEE. The CDR3 reads CASSQGGGLYGYTF. The CDR3 region has the DNA TGTGCCAGCAGCCAAGGGGGGGGACTCTATGGCTACACCTTC.

V is TRBV19 and J is TRBJ1-2, with D tentatively TRBD1 (5 bases). The CDR3 has 14 residues. Germline lookup yields CDR1 LNHDA and CDR2 SQIVND (reference sequence). V lost 6 bases and J lost 3, with 14 bases in between. As DNA, the CDR3 is TGTGCCAGTAGCCCTCAGGGAACACACTATGGCTACACCTTC. Its protein is CASSPQGTHYGYTF. The full variable domain, with the rest looked up from reference TRBV19 and TRBJ1-2, is DGGITQSPKYLFRKEGQNVTLSCEQNLNHDAMYWYRQDPGQGLRLIYYSQIVNDFQKGDIAEGYSVSREKKESFPLTVTSAQKNPTAFYLCASSPQGTHYGYTFGSGTRLTVV.

The V and J genes are TRBV4-2 and TRBJ1-5; 8 bases map to TRBD1. CDR1 LGHNA and CDR2 YNFKEQ come from the germline V gene. V lost 2 bases to trimming and J lost 7 bases; unmatched junction nucleotides: 7. The CDR3 is 15 amino acids. CDR3 protein: CASSQSRGQGQPQHF. The CDR3 coding sequence is TGTGCCAGCAGCCAAAGCAGGGGGCAGGGGCAGCCCCAGCATTTT.

This clone came up many times. One end of the junction fails to match germline, which may point to a read error. The CDR3 DNA reads TGTGCCAGCAGCAGAGGCTCCTTC. As protein: CASSRGSF. V and J are TRBV2 and TRBJ1-2; D is unclear. The germline V gene encodes CDR1 SNHLY and CDR2 FYNNEI. This CDR3 region has 8 residues.

The V call is TRBV3-1 (or the pseudogene TRBV3-2), the J call TRBJ2-1; 8 bases are a match to TRBD2. V shed 1 base and J 9 bases; nucleotides not matched to a gene: 8. Germline V gene sequence: CDR1 LGHDT, CDR2 YNNKEL (reference sequence). The CDR3 is made up of 15 amino acids. The CDR3 sequence: CASSQGSGAGGEQFF. CDR3 DNA sequence: TGTGCCAGCAGCCAAGGATCCGGTGCGGGGGGTGAGCAGTTCTTC.

The chain carries TRBV11-3 and TRBJ2-1; TRBD1 matches at 7 bases. V was clipped by 0 bases and J by 4 bases; unmatched bases: 3. The germline V gene has CDR1 SGHNT and CDR2 YENEEA. The CDR3 totals 15 residues. Written as DNA, the CDR3 is TGTGCCAGCAGCTTAGATACCAGGGGGTACAATGAGCAGTTCTTC. This translates into CASSLDTRGYNEQFF.

The V call is TRBV9, the J call TRBJ2-2; 7 nucleotides agree with TRBD2. Germline trimming cut 0 bases from V and 0 bases from J; bases unmatched to any gene: 5. The CDR3 totals 17 residues. Germline V gene data show CDR1 as SGDLS and CDR2 as YYNGEE. CDR3 bases: TGTGCCAGCAGCGTAGGGCTGCTAGCGGCGAACACCGGGGAGCTGTTTTTT. Its protein product is CASSVGLLAANTGELFF.

The genes are TRBV4-3 and TRBJ1-6; D is possibly TRBD1 (5 bases). Germline lookup yields CDR1 LGHNA and CDR2 YSLEER. Trimming took off 0 bases at V and 9 bases at J, with 9 bases between the two ends. This CDR3 has 14 residues. CDR3 loop: CASSQDVRASPLHF. For the CDR3, the DNA is TGCGCCAGCAGCCAAGATGTCAGGGCTTCACCCCTCCACTTT.

The chain employs TRBV3-1 (or the pseudogene TRBV3-2) and TRBJ1-1; D is perhaps TRBD1 (5 bases). In germline, CDR1 is LGHDT, CDR2 YNNKEL (reference sequence). V shed 1 base and J shed 11 bases, with 14 bases lying between them. The CDR3 consists of 13 residues. CDR3 nucleotide sequence: TGTGCCAGCAGCCAAGCAGGGCGCGGTGGTGCTTTCTTT. Protein product: CASSQAGRGGAFF.

This chain links TRBV14 with TRBJ2-3; tentatively, D is TRBD1 (5 bases). Trimming took 4 bases from V and 4 from J, leaving 15 bases between them. CDR1 and CDR2 (germline): SGHDN, FVKESK. The CDR3 is 15 amino acids. CDR3 DNA sequence: TGTGCCAGCAGCCCGCTAGGGCAGGGCCCAGATACGCAGTATTTT. Protein product: CASSPLGQGPDTQYF.

This clone has ten or more counts. The chain uses TRBV19 and TRBJ2-2; D is uncertain. Trimming shortened V by 0 bases and J by 6 bases, and 11 bases separated the two germline ends. CDR3 length: 15 amino acids. Germline values: CDR1 LNHDA, CDR2 SQIVND (reference sequence). CDR3 sequence reads: CASSIDGFLAGELFF. The CDR3 region has the DNA TGTGCCAGTAGTATAGACGGTTTTCTCGCCGGGGAGCTGTTTTTT.

The chain has TRBV6-2 or TRBV6-3 and TRBJ2-1; 7 bases align to TRBD2. The V gene's germline CDR1 is MNHEY and CDR2 SVGEGT. V lost 4 bases and J lost 7; bases outside the gene matches: 16. There are 17 residues in the CDR3. DNA for the CDR3: TGTGCCAGCAGTTCCCTGAGCGGACTAGGGGCGGAAAATGAGCAGTTCTTC. The encoded protein is CASSSLSGLGAENEQFF.

The V call is TRBV2, the J call TRBJ1-4; D ambiguous. The CDR3 covers 14 residues. Trimming took off 8 bases at V and 8 bases at J, with 18 bases between the two ends. The germline CDR1 and CDR2 sequences are SNHLY and FYNNEI. The CDR3 protein is CASLRGYEGEKLFF. CDR3 nucleotides: TGTGCCAGCTTAAGAGGGTACGAGGGCGAAAAACTGTTTTTT.

The chain combines TRBV11-2 with TRBJ1-6, with a possible D match to TRBD1 (5 bases). This CDR3 has 14 residues. Germline assignment: CDR1 SGHAT and CDR2 FQNNGV. The V end was cut by 3 bases, the J end by 7 bases, with 10 bases between. CDR3 in amino acids: CASSFAGWNSPLHF. CDR3 in DNA: TGTGCCAGCAGCTTCGCAGGGTGGAATTCACCCCTCCACTTT.

J is TRBJ2-2 and V is TRBV7-6; perhaps TRBD2 as D (6 bases). Germline-derived CDR1 and CDR2 are SGHVS and FNYEAQ. The CDR3 has 16 amino acids. The ends were cut back, 5 bases at V and 5 bases at J, with 18 bases in the middle. Written as DNA, the CDR3 is TGTGCCAGCAGCGGGGGGATAGGGACCGGTACCGGGGAGCTGTTTTTT. Encoded protein: CASSGGIGTGTGELFF.

The chain combines TRBV5-1 with TRBJ2-7, with a possible D match to TRBD1 (6 bases). The length of the CDR3 is 14 residues. Trimming shortened V by 4 bases and J by 0 bases, and 11 bases separated the two germline ends. Germline V gene data show CDR1 as SGHRS and CDR2 as YFSETQ. This CDR3 reads CASSESGVSYEQYF. The DNA for the CDR3 is TGCGCCAGCAGCGAATCAGGGGTCTCCTACGAGCAGTACTTC.

The chain has TRBV19 and TRBJ2-5; the match to TRBD1 covers 9 bases. This CDR3 comprises 14 residues. CDR1 is LNHDA and CDR2 is SQIVND in the germline V gene (reference sequence). V lost 5 bases and J lost 4; bases outside the gene matches: 5. CDR3 nucleotides: TGTGCCAGTAGTGACAGGGGGGGTCTAGAGACCCAGTACTTC. Translated: CASSDRGGLETQYF.

This rearrangement joins TRBV19 to TRBJ2-7, with 10 bases fitting TRBD1. This CDR3 is built from 15 residues. Trimming at V came to 5 bases and at J to 3 bases, leaving 7 bases not matched to a gene. Germline CDR1 LNHDA, CDR2 SQIVND (reference sequence). The CDR3 region is CASSALGQGIYEQYF. The DNA for the CDR3 is TGTGCCAGTAGTGCATTGGGACAGGGGATCTACGAGCAGTACTTC.

This clone was detected only a few times. This chain links TRBV9 with TRBJ1-6; TRBD1 agrees at 9 bases. CDR3 length: 16 residues. Germline V gene sequence: CDR1 SGDLS, CDR2 YYNGEE. Trimming at V came to 5 bases and at J to 10 bases, leaving 13 bases not matched to a gene. The CDR3 nucleotides are TGTGCCAGCAGTCCCCCGTTGGGACAGGGTTCCTCACCCCTCCACTTT. This encodes CASSPPLGQGSSPLHF.

The chain joins TRBV2 to TRBJ2-3; TRBD1 might be the D (5 bases). The CDR3 contains 13 residues. Between the trimmed V and J ends, which lost 7 bases and 3 bases, there was a span of 11 bases. From germline, CDR1 is SNHLY and CDR2 FYNNEI. The DNA of the CDR3 is TGTGCCAGCAAAGGGGAACGGACAGATACGCAGTATTTT. It translates to CASKGERTDTQYF.

The V gene is TRBV7-6, the J gene TRBJ1-2, with TRBD1 matching over 7 bases. CDR3 length: 16 amino acids. CDR1 is SGHVS and CDR2 is FNYEAQ in the germline V gene. Germline trimming cut 1 base from V and 8 bases from J; bases unmatched to any gene: 13. CDR3 DNA sequence: TGTGCCAGCAGCTTAGGAAATCGACAGGGTTCGGACGGCTACACCTTC. This translates into CASSLGNRQGSDGYTF.

A few counts support this clone. The rearrangement joins TRBV4-1 to TRBJ1-5; TRBD1 matches 8 bases. With 7 bases clipped from V and 2 bases from J, the junction kept 7 bases outside the gene matches. The CDR3 has 15 amino acids. Germline V lookup: CDR1 MGHRA, CDR2 YSYEKL. For the CDR3, the DNA is TGCGCCAGCAAGAAGGAGGGACAGGGCAATCAGCCCCAGCATTTT. Translation gives CASKKEGQGNQPQHF.